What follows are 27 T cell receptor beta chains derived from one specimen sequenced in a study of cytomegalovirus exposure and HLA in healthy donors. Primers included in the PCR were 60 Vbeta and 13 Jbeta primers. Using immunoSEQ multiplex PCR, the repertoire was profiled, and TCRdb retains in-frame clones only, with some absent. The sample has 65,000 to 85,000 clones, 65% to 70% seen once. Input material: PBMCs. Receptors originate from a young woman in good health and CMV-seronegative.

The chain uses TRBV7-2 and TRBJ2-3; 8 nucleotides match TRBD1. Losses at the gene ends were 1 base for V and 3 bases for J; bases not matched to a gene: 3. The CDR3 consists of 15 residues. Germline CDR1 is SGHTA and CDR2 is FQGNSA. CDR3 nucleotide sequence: TGTGCCAGCAGCTTAGGGGGGACAGGTACAGATACGCAGTATTTT. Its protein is CASSLGGTGTDTQYF.

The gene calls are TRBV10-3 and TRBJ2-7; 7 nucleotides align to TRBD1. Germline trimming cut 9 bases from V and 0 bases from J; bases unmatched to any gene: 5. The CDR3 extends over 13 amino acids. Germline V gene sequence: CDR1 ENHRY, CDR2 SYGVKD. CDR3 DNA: TGTGCCATAGGGGACAGAAGCTCCTACGAGCAGTACTTC. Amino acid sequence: CAIGDRSSYEQYF.

The CDR3 protein is CASRRGTGVNYGYTF. The CDR3 DNA reads as TGTGCCAGCAGGCGGGGGACAGGGGTGAACTATGGCTACACCTTC. This sequence joins TRBV2 and TRBJ1-2, with 10 nucleotides matching TRBD1. Unmatched junction bases numbered 6, after V lost 6 bases and J lost 2 bases. CDR3 length equals 15 residues. Per the germline V gene, CDR1 is SNHLY and CDR2 is FYNNEI.

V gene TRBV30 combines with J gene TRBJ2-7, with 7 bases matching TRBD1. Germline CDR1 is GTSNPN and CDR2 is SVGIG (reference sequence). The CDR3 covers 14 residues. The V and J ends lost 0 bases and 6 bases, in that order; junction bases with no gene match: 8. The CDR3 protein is CAWSVGQPGGEQYF. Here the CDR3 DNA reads TGTGCCTGGAGTGTGGGACAGCCAGGAGGCGAGCAGTACTTC.

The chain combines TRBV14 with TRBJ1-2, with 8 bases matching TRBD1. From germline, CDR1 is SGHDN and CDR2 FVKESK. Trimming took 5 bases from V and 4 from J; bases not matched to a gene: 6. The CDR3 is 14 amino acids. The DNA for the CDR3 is TGTGCCAGCAGCAAGACAGGGGCAATCTATGGCTACACCTTC. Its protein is CASSKTGAIYGYTF.

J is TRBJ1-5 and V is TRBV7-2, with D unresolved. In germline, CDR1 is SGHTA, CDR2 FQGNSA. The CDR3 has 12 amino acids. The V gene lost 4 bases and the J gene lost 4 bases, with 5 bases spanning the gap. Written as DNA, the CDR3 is TGTGCCAGCAGCTCCTTAAATCAGCCCCAGCATTTT. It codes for CASSSLNQPQHF.

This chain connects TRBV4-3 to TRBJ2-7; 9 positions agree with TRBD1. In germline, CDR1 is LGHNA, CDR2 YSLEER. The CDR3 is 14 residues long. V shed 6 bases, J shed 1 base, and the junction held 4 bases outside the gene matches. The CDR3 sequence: CASSLDRGSYEQYF. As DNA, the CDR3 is TGCGCCAGCAGTTTGGACAGGGGATCCTACGAGCAGTACTTC.

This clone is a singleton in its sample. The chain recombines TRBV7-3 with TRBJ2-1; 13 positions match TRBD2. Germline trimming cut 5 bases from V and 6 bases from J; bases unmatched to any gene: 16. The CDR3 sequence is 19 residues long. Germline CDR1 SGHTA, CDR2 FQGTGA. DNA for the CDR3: TGTGCCAGCAGCCTTGGACTAGCGGGGGACCAGCACACCGTCAATGAGCAGTTCTTC. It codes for CASSLGLAGDQHTVNEQFF.

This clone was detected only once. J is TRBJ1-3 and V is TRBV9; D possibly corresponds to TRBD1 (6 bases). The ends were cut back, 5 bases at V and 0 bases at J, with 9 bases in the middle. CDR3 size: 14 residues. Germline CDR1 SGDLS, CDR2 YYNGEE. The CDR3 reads CASRGTSSGNTIYF. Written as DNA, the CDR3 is TGTGCCAGCAGAGGGACAAGCTCTGGAAACACCATATATTTT.

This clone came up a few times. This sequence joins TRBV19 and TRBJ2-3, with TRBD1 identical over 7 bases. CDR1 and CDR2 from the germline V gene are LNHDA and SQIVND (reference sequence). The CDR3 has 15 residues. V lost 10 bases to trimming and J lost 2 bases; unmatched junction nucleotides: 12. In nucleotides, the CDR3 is TGTGCCACAATGAAAGGACAGGCTTTCACAGATACGCAGTATTTT. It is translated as CATMKGQAFTDTQYF.

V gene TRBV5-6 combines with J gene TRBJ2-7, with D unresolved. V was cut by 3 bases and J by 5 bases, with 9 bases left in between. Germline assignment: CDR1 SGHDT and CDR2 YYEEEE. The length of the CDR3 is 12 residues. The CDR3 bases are TGTGCCAGCAGCTCCGTCCGTGACGAGCAGTACTTC. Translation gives CASSSVRDEQYF.

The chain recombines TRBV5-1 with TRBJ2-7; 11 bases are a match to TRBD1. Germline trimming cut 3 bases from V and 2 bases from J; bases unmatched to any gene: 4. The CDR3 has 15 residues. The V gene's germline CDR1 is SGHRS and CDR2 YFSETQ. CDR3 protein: CASSWGQGGTYEQYF. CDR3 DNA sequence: TGCGCCAGCAGCTGGGGACAGGGGGGAACCTACGAGCAGTACTTC.

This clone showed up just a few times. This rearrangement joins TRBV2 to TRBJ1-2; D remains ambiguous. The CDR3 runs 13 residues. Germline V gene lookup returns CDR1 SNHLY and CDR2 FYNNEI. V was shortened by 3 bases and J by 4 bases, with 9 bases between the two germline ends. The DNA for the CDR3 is TGTGCCAGCAGTGAGCAGACACCCTATGGCTACACCTTC. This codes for CASSEQTPYGYTF.

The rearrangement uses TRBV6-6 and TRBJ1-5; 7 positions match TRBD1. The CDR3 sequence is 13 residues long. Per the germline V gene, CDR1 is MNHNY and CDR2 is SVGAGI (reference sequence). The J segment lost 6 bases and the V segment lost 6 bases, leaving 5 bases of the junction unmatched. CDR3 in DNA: TGTGCCAGCAGCTACAGGGGATCTCAGCCCCAGCATTTT. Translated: CASSYRGSQPQHF.

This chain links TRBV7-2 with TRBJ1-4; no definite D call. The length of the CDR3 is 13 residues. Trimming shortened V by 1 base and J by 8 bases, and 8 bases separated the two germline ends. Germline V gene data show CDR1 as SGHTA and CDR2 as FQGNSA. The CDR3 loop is CASSLEWQEKLFF. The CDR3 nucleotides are TGTGCCAGCAGCTTAGAGTGGCAAGAAAAACTGTTTTTT.

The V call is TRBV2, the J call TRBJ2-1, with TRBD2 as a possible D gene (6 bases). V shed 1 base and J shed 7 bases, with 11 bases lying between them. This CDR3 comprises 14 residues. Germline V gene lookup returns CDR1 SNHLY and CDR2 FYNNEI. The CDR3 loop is CASSEVRGMNEQFF. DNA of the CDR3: TGTGCCAGCAGTGAAGTTCGGGGGATGAATGAGCAGTTCTTC.

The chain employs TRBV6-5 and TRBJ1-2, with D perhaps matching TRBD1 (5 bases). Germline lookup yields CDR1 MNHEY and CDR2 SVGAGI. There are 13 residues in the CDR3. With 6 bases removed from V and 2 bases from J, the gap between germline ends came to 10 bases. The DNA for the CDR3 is TGTGCCAGCAGGGTACAGGAGAACTATGGCTACACCTTC. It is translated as CASRVQENYGYTF.

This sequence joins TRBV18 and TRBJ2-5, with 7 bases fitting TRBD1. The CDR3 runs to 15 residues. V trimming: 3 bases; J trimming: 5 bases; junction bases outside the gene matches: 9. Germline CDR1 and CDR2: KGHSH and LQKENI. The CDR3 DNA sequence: TGTGCCAGCTCACCCCCCCGACAGGGTTGGGAGACCCAGTACTTC. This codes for CASSPPRQGWETQYF.

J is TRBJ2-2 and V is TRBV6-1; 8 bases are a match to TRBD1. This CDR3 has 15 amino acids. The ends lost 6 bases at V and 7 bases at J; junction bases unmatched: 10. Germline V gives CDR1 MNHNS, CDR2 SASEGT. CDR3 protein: CASRAGTGNFGELFF. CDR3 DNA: TGTGCCAGCAGGGCGGGGACAGGCAACTTCGGGGAGCTGTTTTTT.

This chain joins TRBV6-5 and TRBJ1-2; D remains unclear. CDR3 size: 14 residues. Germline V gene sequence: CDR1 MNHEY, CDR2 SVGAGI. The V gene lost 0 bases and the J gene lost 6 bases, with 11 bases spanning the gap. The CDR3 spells CASSYSDGRNGYTF. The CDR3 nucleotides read TGTGCCAGCAGTTACTCCGACGGGAGGAATGGCTACACCTTC.

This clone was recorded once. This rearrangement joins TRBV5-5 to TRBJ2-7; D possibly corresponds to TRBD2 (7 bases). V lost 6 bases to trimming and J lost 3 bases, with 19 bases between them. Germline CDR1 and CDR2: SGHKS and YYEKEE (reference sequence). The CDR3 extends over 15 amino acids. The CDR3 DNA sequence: TGTGCCAGCACCCAGTCTCCGGGGGGCCTCTACGAGCAGTACTTC. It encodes CASTQSPGGLYEQYF.

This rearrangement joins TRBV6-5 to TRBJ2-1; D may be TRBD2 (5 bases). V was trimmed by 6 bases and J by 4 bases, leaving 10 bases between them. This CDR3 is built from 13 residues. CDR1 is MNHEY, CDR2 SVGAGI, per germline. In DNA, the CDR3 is TGTGCCAGCAGAGCGGACTTTTACAATGAGCAGTTCTTC. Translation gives CASRADFYNEQFF.

The CDR3 region has the DNA TGTGCCAGCTCTAGCCCGAGCTCCTACAATGAGCAGTTCTTC. Protein product: CASSSPSSYNEQFF. The genes are TRBV18 and TRBJ2-1, with D unresolved. V gave up 6 bases and J gave up 0 bases, with 9 bases separating them. The germline V gene encodes CDR1 KGHSH and CDR2 LQKENI. This CDR3 region has 14 residues.

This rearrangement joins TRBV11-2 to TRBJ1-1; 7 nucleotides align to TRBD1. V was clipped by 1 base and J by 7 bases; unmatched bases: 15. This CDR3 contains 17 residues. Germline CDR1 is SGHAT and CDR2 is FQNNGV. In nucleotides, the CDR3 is TGTGCCAGCAGCTTAGGATTGGGGGACAGCACCGTTTATGAAGCTTTCTTT. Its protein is CASSLGLGDSTVYEAFF. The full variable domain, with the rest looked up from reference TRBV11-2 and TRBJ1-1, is EAGVAQSPRYKIIEKRQSVAFWCNPISGHATLYWYQQILGQGPKLLIQFQNNGVVDDSQLPKDRFSAERLKGVDSTLKIQPAKLEDSAVYLCASSLGLGDSTVYEAFFGQGTRLTVV.

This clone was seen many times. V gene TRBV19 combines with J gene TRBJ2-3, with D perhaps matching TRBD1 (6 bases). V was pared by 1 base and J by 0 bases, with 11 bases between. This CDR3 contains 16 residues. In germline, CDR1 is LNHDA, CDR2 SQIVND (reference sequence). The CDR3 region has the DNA TGTGCCAGTAGTATAGCGGGGACAACTAGCACAGATACGCAGTATTTT. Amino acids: CASSIAGTTSTDTQYF.

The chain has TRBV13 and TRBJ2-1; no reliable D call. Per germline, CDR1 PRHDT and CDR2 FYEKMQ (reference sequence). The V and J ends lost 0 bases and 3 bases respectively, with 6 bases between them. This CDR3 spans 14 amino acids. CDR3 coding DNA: TGTGCCAGCAGCTTAGGCGCAGACTACAATGAGCAGTTCTTC. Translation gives CASSLGADYNEQFF.

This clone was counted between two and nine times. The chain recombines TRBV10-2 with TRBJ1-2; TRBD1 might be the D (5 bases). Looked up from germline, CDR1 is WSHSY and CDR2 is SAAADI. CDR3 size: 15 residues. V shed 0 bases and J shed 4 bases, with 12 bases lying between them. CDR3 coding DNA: TGCGCCAGCAGTGAGTCGACAGATGACGGCTATGGCTACACCTTC. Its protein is CASSESTDDGYGYTF.